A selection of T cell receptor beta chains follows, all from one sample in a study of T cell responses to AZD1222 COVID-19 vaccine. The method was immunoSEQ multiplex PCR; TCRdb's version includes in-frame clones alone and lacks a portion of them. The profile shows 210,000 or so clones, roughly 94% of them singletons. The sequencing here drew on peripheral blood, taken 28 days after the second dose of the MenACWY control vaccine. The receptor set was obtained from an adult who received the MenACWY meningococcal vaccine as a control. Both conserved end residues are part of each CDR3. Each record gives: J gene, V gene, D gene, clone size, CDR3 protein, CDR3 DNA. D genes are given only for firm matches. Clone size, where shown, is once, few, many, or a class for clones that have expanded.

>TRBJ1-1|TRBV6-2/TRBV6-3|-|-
CASSLGLMNTEAFF
TGTGCCAGCAGTTTGGGGCTGATGAACACTGAAGCTTTCTTT
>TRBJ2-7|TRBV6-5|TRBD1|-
CASRQQGGEQYF
TGTGCCAGCAGACAACAGGGGGGAGAGCAGTACTTC
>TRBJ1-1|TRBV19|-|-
CATASGQRNTEAFF
TGTGCCACCGCCTCCGGACAGCGGAACACTGAAGCTTTCTTT
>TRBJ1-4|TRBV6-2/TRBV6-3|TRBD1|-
CASSSGPGQGLLEEKLFF
TGTGCCAGCAGTTCTGGTCCGGGACAGGGCCTCCTGGAGGAAAAACTGTTTTTT
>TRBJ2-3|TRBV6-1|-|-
CASSEGVLAADTQYF
TGTGCCAGCAGTGAGGGGGTGCTAGCCGCAGATACGCAGTATTTT
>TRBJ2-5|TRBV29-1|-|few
CSVGQNIQETQYF
TGCAGCGTTGGACAGAATATACAAGAGACCCAGTACTTC
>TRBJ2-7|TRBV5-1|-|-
CASSPREDEQYF
TGCGCCAGCAGCCCTCGGGAAGACGAGCAGTACTTC
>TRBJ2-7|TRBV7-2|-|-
CASSLRAPADEQYF
TGTGCCAGCAGCCTACGGGCTCCGGCGGACGAGCAGTACTTC
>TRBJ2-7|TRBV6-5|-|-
CASRRETTNTYEQYF
TGTGCCAGCAGACGGGAGACCACTAACACCTACGAGCAGTACTTC
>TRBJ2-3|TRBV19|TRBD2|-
CASSIGLAGEADTQYF
TGTGCCAGTAGTATAGGACTAGCGGGAGAGGCAGATACGCAGTATTTT
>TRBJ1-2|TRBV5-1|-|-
CASSPREELYGYTF
TGCGCCAGCAGCCCACGGGAAGAGCTCTATGGCTACACCTTC
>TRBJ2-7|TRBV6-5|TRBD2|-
CASSWGTSDEQYF
TGTGCCAGCAGTTGGGGGACTAGCGACGAGCAGTACTTC
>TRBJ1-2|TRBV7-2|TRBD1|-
CASSPISTGGLTYGYTF
TGTGCCAGCAGCCCAATATCGACAGGGGGTTTGACCTATGGCTACACCTTC
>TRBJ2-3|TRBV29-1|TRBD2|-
CSVVASGGVWDTQYF
TGCAGCGTTGTGGCTAGCGGGGGAGTCTGGGATACGCAGTATTTT
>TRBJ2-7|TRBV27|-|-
CASSLSGVLGEQYF
TGTGCCAGCAGTTTATCAGGGGTCTTGGGCGAGCAGTACTTC
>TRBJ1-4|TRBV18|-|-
CASSPRGRLTNEKLFF
TGTGCCAGCTCACCACGGGGACGGCTAACTAATGAAAAACTGTTTTTT
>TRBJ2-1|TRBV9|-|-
CASSPPGGPSYNEQFF
TGTGCCAGCAGCCCCCCGGGGGGCCCGTCCTACAATGAGCAGTTCTTC
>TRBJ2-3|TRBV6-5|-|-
CASSFRDTQYF
TGTGCCAGCAGTTTCAGGGATACGCAGTATTTT
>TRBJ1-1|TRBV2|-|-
CASRSWGENTEAFF
TGTGCCAGCAGGTCTTGGGGGGAGAACACTGAAGCTTTCTTT
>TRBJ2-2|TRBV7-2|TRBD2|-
CASSLIWGGVNTGELFF
TGTGCCAGCAGCTTAATTTGGGGAGGGGTTAACACCGGGGAGCTGTTTTTT
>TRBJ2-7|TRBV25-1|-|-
CASSGGGLYEQYF
TGTGCCAGCAGTGGGGGGGGCCTTTACGAGCAGTACTTC
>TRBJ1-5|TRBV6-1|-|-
CASSPPGLNQPQHF
TGTGCCAGCAGTCCCCCCGGGCTCAATCAGCCCCAGCATTTT
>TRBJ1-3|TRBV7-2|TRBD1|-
CASSSQGAGGNTIYF
TGTGCCAGCAGCTCACAGGGGGCGGGCGGAAACACCATATATTTT
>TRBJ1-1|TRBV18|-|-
CASSQGSTEAFF
TGTGCCAGCTCACAGGGGAGCACTGAAGCTTTCTTT
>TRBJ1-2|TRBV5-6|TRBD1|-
CASSIGTANYGYTF
TGTGCCAGCAGCATAGGGACAGCTAACTATGGCTACACCTTC
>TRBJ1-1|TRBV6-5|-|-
CASSYRPNTEAFF
TGTGCCAGCAGTTACCGGCCGAACACTGAAGCTTTCTTT
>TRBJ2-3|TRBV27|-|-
CASSLSSLPDADTQYF
TGTGCCAGCAGTTTATCTTCTCTACCAGATGCAGATACGCAGTATTTT
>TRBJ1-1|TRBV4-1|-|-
CASSQDKDSQLNTEAFF
TGCGCCAGCAGCCAAGATAAGGACAGTCAACTGAACACTGAAGCTTTCTTT
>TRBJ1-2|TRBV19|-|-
CASNLDGVGGYTF
TGTGCCAGTAACCTCGACGGGGTAGGCGGCTACACCTTC
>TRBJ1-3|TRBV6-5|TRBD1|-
CASSPGQGAGNTIYF
TGTGCCAGCAGCCCGGGACAGGGGGCTGGAAACACCATATATTTT
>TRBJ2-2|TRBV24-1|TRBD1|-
CATSDPDRGLTGELFF
TGTGCCACCAGTGATCCAGACAGGGGGCTTACCGGGGAGCTGTTTTTT
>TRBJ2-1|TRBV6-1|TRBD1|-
CASSEGTGLDNEQFF
TGTGCCAGCAGTGAGGGGACAGGGTTGGACAATGAGCAGTTCTTC
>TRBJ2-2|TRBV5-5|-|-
CASSPTVLNTGELFF
TGTGCCAGCAGCCCGACAGTCTTGAACACCGGGGAGCTGTTTTTT
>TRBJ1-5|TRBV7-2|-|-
CASSHGDSHPQPQHF
TGTGCCAGCAGCCATGGAGACAGCCACCCCCAGCCCCAGCATTTT
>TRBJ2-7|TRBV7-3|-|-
CASSATGAGNEQYF
TGTGCCAGCAGCGCGACCGGGGCCGGGAACGAGCAGTACTTC
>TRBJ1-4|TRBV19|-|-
CASSVIWATNEKLFF
TGTGCCAGCTCCGTGATCTGGGCAACTAATGAAAAACTGTTTTTT
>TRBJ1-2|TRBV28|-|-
CASNGGGTNYGYTF
TGTGCCAGCAACGGGGGCGGTACTAACTATGGCTACACCTTC
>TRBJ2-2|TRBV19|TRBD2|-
CASTPSGIGTGELFF
TGTGCCAGTACCCCTAGCGGGATAGGCACCGGGGAGCTGTTTTTT
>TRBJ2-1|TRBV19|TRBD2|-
CASTQTRGGRTYNEQFF
TGTGCCAGTACTCAAACCCGGGGCGGGAGGACCTACAATGAGCAGTTCTTC
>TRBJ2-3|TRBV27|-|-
CASRGGDTQYF
TGTGCCAGCCGCGGTGGGGATACGCAGTATTTT